This entry features one T cell receptor (beta chain) sequence. Authors' analysis steps: Estimated nucleated cell counts came from reference gene primer amplification. Sequencing used immunoSEQ multiplex PCR; TCRdb keeps in-frame clones, though not all of them. V and J calls plus clone size are reproduced from that table; the DNA served to infer D and trimming. The sample holds 100,000 to 150,000 clones, 70% to 85% seen once. The source of the sample is a study of blood T cell repertoires in COVID-19. Overall study context: Both acute and convalescent COVID-19 samples were obtained from the United States, Italy and Spain.

The CDR3 is 20 amino acids. Trimming removed 2 bases from V and 0 bases from J, with 23 bases in between. Germline CDR1 MNHEY, CDR2 SVGEGT. The chain links TRBV6-2 or TRBV6-3 to TRBJ2-1, with D possibly matching TRBD2 (5 bases). The sequence derives from a woman in her sixties or seventies with acute or convalescent COVID-19. The source material was peripheral blood. As DNA, the CDR3 is TGTGCCAGCAGTTACACACTAATTGACCGGGATTCGAGCTCCTACAATGAGCAGTTCTTC. Translation: CASSYTLIDRDSSSYNEQFF.